This passage covers 11 T cell receptor beta chains from one sample sequenced in a study of radiation and T cells in renal cell carcinoma. Time point specified: blood 2 weeks post-SBRT. Stated treatment: 15 Gy SBRT to primary tumor, nephrectomy 4 weeks later. The protocol was immunoSEQ multiplex PCR, while the TCRdb copy is restricted to in-frame clones and leaves out a portion. The repertoire consists of some 58,000 clones, with around 78% occurring once and the leading ten covering roughly 7%. Material: blood, obtained from a patient whose treatment included radiotherapy and nephrectomy. The origin of the receptors is a man aged 55 to 70 with renal cell carcinoma.

J is TRBJ1-4 and V is TRBV5-1, with D possibly being TRBD1 (5 bases). The CDR3 is 16 residues long. V was cut by 4 bases and J by 1 base, with 14 bases left in between. The V gene's germline CDR1 is SGHRS and CDR2 YFSETQ. The CDR3 nucleotides are TGCGCCAGCAGCCGGGTCGGGGGAGTAACTAATGAAAAACTGTTTTTT. Protein: CASSRVGGVTNEKLFF.

There are a few counts of this clone. The rearrangement uses TRBV27 and TRBJ1-5; D gene uncertain. CDR1 MNHEY and CDR2 SMNVEV come from the germline V gene (reference sequence). V lost 5 bases, J lost 6 bases, and 11 bases lay in between. The CDR3 is made up of 13 amino acids. This CDR3 is CASSPMLGQPQHF. The CDR3 bases are TGTGCCAGCAGTCCGATGTTGGGTCAGCCCCAGCATTTT.

The rearrangement uses TRBV11-3 and TRBJ2-3; TRBD2 agrees at 11 bases. The CDR3 consists of 15 residues. Germline V gives CDR1 SGHNT, CDR2 YENEEA. V shed 5 bases and J 6 bases; nucleotides not matched to a gene: 7. CDR3 amino acids: CASSPGLAGRDTQYF. CDR3 bases: TGTGCCAGCAGCCCAGGACTAGCGGGTCGTGATACGCAGTATTTT. Full variable domain (remainder filled in from reference TRBV11-3 and TRBJ2-3): EAGVVQSPRYKIIEKKQPVAFWCNPISGHNTLYWYLQNLGQGPELLIRYENEEAVDDSQLPKDRFSAERLKGVDSTLKIQPAELGDSAVYLCASSPGLAGRDTQYFGPGTRLTVL.

The chain couples TRBV7-2 to TRBJ2-1; perhaps TRBD2 as D (6 bases). V was cut by 2 bases and J by 6 bases, with 17 bases left in between. The CDR3 runs 16 residues. CDR1 SGHTA and CDR2 FQGNSA come from the germline V gene. CDR3 amino acids: CASSLQGTFPGNEQFF. The CDR3 nucleotides are TGTGCCAGCAGCTTACAAGGGACTTTCCCCGGCAATGAGCAGTTCTTC.

V and J are TRBV29-1 and TRBJ1-2; perhaps TRBD1 as D (5 bases). V was pared by 6 bases and J by 2 bases, with 13 bases between. This CDR3 has 13 residues. Germline CDR1 reads SQVTM; CDR2 reads ANQGSEA. The CDR3: CSVVSGTNYGYTF. The CDR3 coding sequence is TGCAGCGTAGTCTCCGGGACCAACTATGGCTACACCTTC.

The rearrangement joins TRBV6-7 to TRBJ2-7; 10 bases map to TRBD1. TRBV6-7 is known as an ORF, though its function is uncertain. The V segment lost 4 bases and the J segment 4 bases; nucleotides outside the gene matches: 10. This CDR3 contains 16 residues. Here the CDR3 DNA reads TGTGCCAGCAGTTTACAACCCAGGGACAGGGGATACGAGCAGTACTTC. As protein: CASSLQPRDRGYEQYF.

This clone was detected once. CDR3 coding DNA: TGTGCCAGCATAGAATCGGTGAGGCGCGGGAACACTGAAGCTTTCTTT. It specifies CASIESVRRGNTEAFF. This chain connects TRBV5-8 to TRBJ1-1, with D hard to call. CDR1 is SGHTS and CDR2 is YDEGEE in the germline V gene. The CDR3 extends over 16 amino acids. Trimming removed 6 bases from V and 1 base from J, with 19 bases in between.

The gene calls are TRBV11-2 and TRBJ1-3; D ambiguous. The CDR3 contains 15 residues. Per the germline V gene, CDR1 is SGHAT and CDR2 is FQNNGV. V lost 5 bases to trimming and J lost 0 bases, with 11 bases between them. DNA for the CDR3: TGTGCCAGCAGCCCCCTTTTTAGCTCTGGAAACACCATATATTTT. Translated: CASSPLFSSGNTIYF.

The chain is built from TRBV18 and TRBJ2-5; weak D call: TRBD1 (6 bases). With 6 bases removed from V and 0 bases from J, the gap between germline ends came to 11 bases. Germline V gene sequence: CDR1 KGHSH, CDR2 LQKENI. This CDR3 has 14 amino acids. CDR3 bases: TGTGCCAGCTCGGATGGGGGCTACCAAGAGACCCAGTACTTC. Its protein product is CASSDGGYQETQYF.

The CDR3 region is CASSLVAGGYTGELFF. The CDR3 DNA is TGTGCCAGCAGCTTAGTGGCGGGGGGGTACACCGGGGAGCTGTTTTTT. The chain is built from TRBV7-2 and TRBJ2-2; TRBD2 matches at 9 bases. The CDR3 is 16 residues long. V lost 1 base and J lost 3; bases outside the gene matches: 3. From germline, CDR1 is SGHTA and CDR2 FQGNSA.

The CDR3 DNA sequence: TGCAGCGTAATAACAGGGGGCGCAACTAATGAAAAACTGTTTTTT. Translation: CSVITGGATNEKLFF. V usage is TRBV29-1 and J usage is TRBJ1-4; TRBD1 matches at 9 bases. CDR3 length equals 15 residues. With V trimmed by 6 bases and J by 0 bases, 5 bases remained unmatched. Germline loops: CDR1 SQVTM, CDR2 ANQGSEA.